Listed below are T cell receptor beta chains from one sample, sequenced in a study of post-analysis software for immune sequencing data. TCRdb re-called the PCR reads through MiXCR, storing one row per CDR3 protein. This repertoire shows more than 500,000 distinct CDR3 sequences, 30% to 40% found once; its top ten account for less than 6%. What was sequenced was blood. These TCRs come from a girl younger than 18 with multiple sclerosis. CDR3s include the opening cysteine and the closing phenylalanine or tryptophan. A D gene is named only where the DNA matches it firmly. The size field is filled for only some rows; it gives once, few, many or a size class.

J	D	size	V	DNA	CDR3
TRBJ2-7	TRBD1	NA	TRBV6-5	TGTGCCAGCAGTTACTCGACAGGGTTCGAGCAGTACTTC	CASSYSTGFEQYF
TRBJ2-1	TRBD2	NA	TRBV6-6	TGTGCCAGCAGTTCCCCCCTAGCGGGGGGAGGTAATGAGCAGTTCTTC	CASSSPLAGGGNEQFF
TRBJ2-5	NA	few	TRBV5-1	TGCGCCAGCAGGAGAGGACAAGAACAAGAGACCCAGTACTTC	CASRRGQEQETQYF
TRBJ2-5	TRBD1	few	TRBV2	TGTGCCAGCGCGACTGACAGGGGAAGAGAGACCCAGTACTTC	CASATDRGRETQYF
TRBJ2-5	TRBD1	few	TRBV5-1	TGCGCCAGCAACTCTCCGGGACAGGGGGCAGAGACCCAGTACTTC	CASNSPGQGAETQYF
TRBJ1-2	TRBD1	few	TRBV6-5	TGTGCCAGTGGACAGGGCCTTTTTAGTGGCTACACCTTC	CASGQGLFSGYTF
TRBJ1-6	NA	NA	TRBV7-9	TGTGCCAGCAGCTTAGCCTTAGAACCCCTCCACTTT	CASSLALEPLHF
TRBJ2-3	NA	few	TRBV20-1	TGCAGTGCCTTCCTCGTCAGCACAGATACGCAGTATTTT	CSAFLVSTDTQYF
TRBJ1-1	NA	NA	TRBV6-1	TGTGCCAGCAGTGAAGAGGGGGGGTTTGAGACTTTCTTT	CASSEEGGFETFF
TRBJ2-7	NA	NA	TRBV9	TGTGCCAGCAGCCCCGAGGGGGTCTACGAGCAGTACTTC	CASSPEGVYEQYF
TRBJ2-3	NA	few	TRBV7-9	TGTGCCAGCAGCATCACCACAGGAGTAAACACAGATACGCAGTATTTT	CASSITTGVNTDTQYF
TRBJ2-1	NA	few	TRBV7-2	TGTGCCAGCAGCCCACGAGGCGAGGTCTGGCGAGGCGATGAGCAGTTCTTC	CASSPRGEVWRGDEQFF
TRBJ2-7	TRBD1	NA	TRBV5-6	TGTGCCAGCAGCTTGGGAAGGGGGACAGGGCTAACGACGGAACAGTACGAGCAGTACTTC	CASSLGRGTGLTTEQYEQYF
TRBJ2-1	TRBD2	NA	TRBV6-5	TGTGCCGGCAGTTTCACTAGCGGGGGGACCCCCTACAATGAGCAGTTCTTC	CAGSFTSGGTPYNEQFF
TRBJ1-1	NA	many	TRBV6-1	TGTGCCAGCAGTGAACCAGGGACGACTGAAGCTTTCTTT	CASSEPGTTEAFF
TRBJ2-3	NA	NA	TRBV15	TGTGCCACCAGCGGCGAGGACAGAGATACGCAGTATTTT	CATSGEDRDTQYF
TRBJ2-7	NA	NA	TRBV20-1	TGCAGTGCTATCAAGCGGAACGAGCAGTACTTC	CSAIKRNEQYF
TRBJ2-3	NA	few	TRBV5-1	TGCGCCAGCTTCCAGGGGGATACGCAGTATTTT	CASFQGDTQYF
TRBJ2-3	TRBD2	few	TRBV5-6	TGTGCCAGCAGCCGTACTAGCGGGGGATTAGATACGCAGTATTTT	CASSRTSGGLDTQYF
TRBJ1-5	TRBD1	NA	TRBV5-1	TGCGCCAGCAGCGCCGGACAGGGTGGTCAGCCCCAGCATTTT	CASSAGQGGQPQHF
TRBJ1-1	NA	NA	TRBV27	TGTGCCAGCAGTTTACTAGGATCTCTGAACACTGAAGCTTTCTTT	CASSLLGSLNTEAFF
TRBJ2-5	NA	few	TRBV2	TGTGCCAGCAAGGGGCTAATTAGGCAAGAGACCCAGTACTTC	CASKGLIRQETQYF
TRBJ2-1	NA	few	TRBV19	TGTGCCAGTACGGGGACCTACAATGAGCAGTTCTTC	CASTGTYNEQFF